Below, 23 T cell receptor beta chains from the same sample are listed, as sequenced in a study of T-cell memory formation after mild COVID-19. TCRdb re-derived calls from the 5' RACE reads in MiXCR, one entry per CDR3 protein. The table includes roughly 100,000 distinct CDR3 sequences, under 15% detected once. Sequences were obtained from PBMCs or a T cell subset sorted from them (not recorded which). These receptors were collected from an adult woman who had mild COVID-19 (a few samples of this study predate the infection). Cell type and time point are not known.

This clonotype was seen a few times. This rearrangement joins TRBV5-5 to TRBJ2-1; D is unclear. The V gene lost 0 bases and the J gene lost 4 bases, with 8 bases spanning the gap. CDR3 length: 14 residues. Germline assignment: CDR1 SGHKS and CDR2 YYEKEE (reference sequence). The DNA of the CDR3 is TGTGCCAGCAGCTTGGCAAGCACTTACAATGAGCAGTTCTTC. As protein: CASSLASTYNEQFF.

This clonotype has ten or more counts. This chain uses TRBV7-6 with TRBJ2-3; 11 bases line up with TRBD2. CDR1 SGHVS and CDR2 FNYEAQ come from the germline V gene. CDR3 length equals 16 residues. Unmatched junction bases numbered 2, after V lost 1 base and J lost 2 bases. The CDR3 DNA follows: TGTGCCAGCAGCTTAGTAGCGGGAGGGAACACAGATACGCAGTATTTT. Protein: CASSLVAGGNTDTQYF.

This chain joins TRBV7-3 and TRBJ1-1, with 10 nucleotides matching TRBD1. V lost 1 base and J lost 7; bases outside the gene matches: 12. The CDR3 is 17 amino acids. CDR1 and CDR2 (germline): SGHTA, FQGTGA. The CDR3 is CASSLNAPGQGFREAFF. The CDR3 coding sequence is TGTGCCAGCAGCTTAAATGCCCCGGGACAGGGGTTTCGTGAAGCTTTCTTT.

The chain recombines TRBV3-1 with TRBJ2-1, with D maybe TRBD2 (6 bases). Trimming took off 0 bases at V and 3 bases at J, with 18 bases between the two ends. Germline CDR1 and CDR2: LGHDT and YNNKEL (reference sequence). The CDR3 has 18 amino acids. CDR3 region: CASSQDWFVGGNYNEQFF. Here the CDR3 DNA reads TGTGCCAGCAGCCAAGATTGGTTCGTCGGGGGAAACTACAATGAGCAGTTCTTC.

The gene calls are TRBV11-3 and TRBJ1-1, with D possibly being TRBD1 (6 bases). The length of the CDR3 is 12 residues. V dropped 5 bases and J dropped 9 bases, with 13 bases sitting between them. CDR1 and CDR2 from the germline V gene are SGHNT and YENEEA. The CDR3 nucleotides are TGTGCCAGCAGCCTAGGGGGGGCTAAAGCTTTCTTT. It is translated as CASSLGGAKAFF.

The rearrangement uses TRBV5-6 and TRBJ2-7; D gene ambiguous. With 4 bases removed from V and 1 base from J, the gap between germline ends came to 6 bases. Looked up from germline, CDR1 is SGHDT and CDR2 is YYEEEE. The CDR3 extends over 12 amino acids. CDR3 coding DNA: TGTGCCAGCAGCGTGATTTCCTACGAGCAGTACTTC. It is translated as CASSVISYEQYF.

This clonotype was seen only a few times. The gene calls are TRBV20-1 and TRBJ2-7; 12 bases line up with TRBD1. The germline CDR1 and CDR2 sequences are DFQATT and SNEGSKA (reference sequence). Germline trimming cut 0 bases from V and 6 bases from J; bases unmatched to any gene: 9. This CDR3 has 16 residues. The CDR3 nucleotides read TGCAGTGCTAGAGATTTCGATGGGACAGGGGGCGCCGAGCAGTACTTC. This codes for CSARDFDGTGGAEQYF.

This chain's CDR3 is CASSLASGLSYEQYF. CDR3 DNA sequence: TGTGCCAGCAGCTTAGCTAGCGGATTATCCTACGAGCAGTACTTC. This chain joins TRBV7-6 and TRBJ2-7; the D gene is possibly TRBD2 (6 bases). The length of the CDR3 is 15 residues. Trimming stripped 0 bases from V and 1 base from J, with 10 bases between. From germline, CDR1 is SGHVS and CDR2 FNYEAQ.

The chain carries TRBV27 and TRBJ2-3, with D maybe TRBD2 (5 bases). CDR3 length equals 17 residues. Germline-derived CDR1 and CDR2 are MNHEY and SMNVEV (reference sequence). Trimming took off 4 bases at V and 0 bases at J, with 17 bases between the two ends. CDR3 bases: TGTGCCAGCAGTTCACCAGAGGGCTCCGCTAGCACAGATACGCAGTATTTT. The encoded protein is CASSSPEGSASTDTQYF.

In its sample, this clonotype was seen a few times. The V and J genes are TRBV27 and TRBJ2-5; D is possibly TRBD1 (6 bases). Looked up from germline, CDR1 is MNHEY and CDR2 is SMNVEV (reference sequence). The V end lost 3 bases, the J end lost 5 bases, and 13 bases lay between the germline ends. The CDR3 has 14 residues. CDR3: CASSFGTRGETQYF. Written as DNA, the CDR3 is TGTGCCAGCAGTTTCGGGACAAGGGGGGAGACCCAGTACTTC.

This clonotype was observed a few times. V gene TRBV6-5 combines with J gene TRBJ1-1; D is unresolved. This CDR3 is 12 amino acids long. Trimming removed 6 bases from V and 8 bases from J, with 13 bases in between. CDR1 and CDR2 (germline): MNHEY, SVGAGI. CDR3 amino acids: CASRENTYEAFF. In DNA, the CDR3 is TGTGCCAGCAGGGAAAACACGTACGAAGCTTTCTTT.

The V gene is TRBV7-9, the J gene TRBJ1-1; possible D gene TRBD1, 5 bases. CDR3 length: 14 residues. Looked up from germline, CDR1 is SEHNR and CDR2 is FQNEAQ (reference sequence). Trimming cost V 5 bases and J 2 bases, with 12 bases left between them. The DNA for the CDR3 is TGTGCCAGCAGCGCCGGGGGAATTAACACTGAAGCTTTCTTT. Protein: CASSAGGINTEAFF.

In this sample, this clonotype turned up many times. The chain joins TRBV7-3 to TRBJ2-3; no firm D call. V was cut by 5 bases and J by 4 bases, with 13 bases left in between. Germline CDR1 is SGHTA and CDR2 is FQGTGA. This CDR3 has 14 amino acids. This CDR3 reads CASSHEGDADTQYF. The DNA for the CDR3 is TGTGCCAGCAGCCACGAAGGTGACGCAGATACGCAGTATTTT.

This clonotype was observed a handful of times. The chain combines TRBV9 with TRBJ2-7; perhaps D is TRBD1 or TRBD2 (6 bases each). The germline V gene encodes CDR1 SGDLS and CDR2 YYNGEE. This CDR3 has 15 amino acids. V was shortened by 0 bases and J by 2 bases, with 12 bases between the two germline ends. In nucleotides, the CDR3 is TGTGCCAGCAGCGTAGAGGGGGGTCCCCCCTACGAGCAGTACTTC. This encodes CASSVEGGPPYEQYF.

This chain joins TRBV5-4 and TRBJ1-1; D not resolved. CDR3 length: 16 residues. Looked up from germline, CDR1 is SGHNT and CDR2 is YYREEE (reference sequence). Between the trimmed V and J ends, which lost 3 bases and 0 bases, there was a span of 15 bases. For the CDR3, the DNA is TGTGCCAGCAGCTCTTTGTCTCGGAACATGAACACTGAAGCTTTCTTT. Amino acids: CASSSLSRNMNTEAFF.

There are a few counts of this clonotype. This chain connects TRBV7-2 to TRBJ2-1; TRBD2 agrees at 13 bases. The CDR3 runs 19 residues. V gave up 5 bases and J gave up 2 bases; unmatched junction bases: 12. Germline V gene lookup returns CDR1 SGHTA and CDR2 FQGNSA. The DNA for the CDR3 is TGTGCCAGCAGCCGACCGTCCGGGACTAGCGGGATAACCTACAATGAGCAGTTCTTC. Translating gives CASSRPSGTSGITYNEQFF.

The chain recombines TRBV5-1 with TRBJ2-7, with D hard to call. This CDR3 is 14 amino acids long. Per the germline V gene, CDR1 is SGHRS and CDR2 is YFSETQ. Trimming cost V 4 bases and J 2 bases, with 13 bases left between them. The CDR3 spells CASSEAGLTYEQYF. The CDR3 DNA is TGCGCCAGCAGCGAAGCAGGCTTGACCTACGAGCAGTACTTC.

This clonotype came up many times. The V call is TRBV3-1, the J call TRBJ2-5; D gene ambiguous. This CDR3 is 15 amino acids long. Per the germline V gene, CDR1 is LGHDT and CDR2 is YNNKEL (reference sequence). Between the trimmed V and J ends, which lost 0 bases and 5 bases, there was a span of 13 bases. CDR3 amino acids: CASSQDTYTEETQYF. DNA of the CDR3: TGTGCCAGCAGCCAAGATACGTACACCGAGGAGACCCAGTACTTC.

J is TRBJ1-1 and V is TRBV18; maybe TRBD1 (5 bases). V was trimmed by 2 bases and J by 2 bases, leaving 9 bases between them. This CDR3 has 14 amino acids. Looked up from germline, CDR1 is KGHSH and CDR2 is LQKENI. CDR3 sequence (DNA): TGTGCCAGCTCACCAGACAGCTATAACACTGAAGCTTTCTTT. Protein sequence: CASSPDSYNTEAFF.

This clonotype appeared a few times. V is TRBV6-2 or TRBV6-3 and J is TRBJ2-3; D remains unclear. There are 15 residues in the CDR3. V was cut by 5 bases and J by 6 bases, with 18 bases left in between. Germline V gives CDR1 MNHEY, CDR2 SVGEGT. The CDR3 DNA reads as TGTGCCAGCAGTACGGTGGACCTGACCCTGGATACGCAGTATTTT. It encodes CASSTVDLTLDTQYF.

The chain is built from TRBV6-5 and TRBJ2-3; D tentatively fits TRBD1 or TRBD2 (5 bases each). The CDR3 contains 15 residues. Germline V gene data show CDR1 as MNHEY and CDR2 as SVGAGI. V dropped 0 bases and J dropped 2 bases, with 9 bases sitting between them. The CDR3 sequence is CASSYSTGPTDTQYF. The CDR3 DNA is TGTGCCAGCAGTTACTCGACGGGGCCCACAGATACGCAGTATTTT.

The chain is built from TRBV15 and TRBJ2-3, with 9 bases lining up with TRBD2. The J segment lost 2 bases and the V segment lost 5 bases, leaving 2 bases of the junction unmatched. This CDR3 contains 14 residues. The germline V gene has CDR1 LNHNV and CDR2 YYDKDF (reference sequence). CDR3 sequence reads: CATSLAGDTDTQYF. CDR3 nucleotide sequence: TGTGCCACCAGCTTAGCGGGGGACACAGATACGCAGTATTTT.

This clonotype has at least ten counts. The chain is built from TRBV7-3 and TRBJ2-1; 9 positions agree with TRBD1. V shed 5 bases, J shed 3 bases, and the junction held 5 bases outside the gene matches. This CDR3 has 15 amino acids. Looked up from germline, CDR1 is SGHTA and CDR2 is FQGTGA. CDR3: CASSRDRGNYNEQFF. CDR3 nucleotide sequence: TGTGCCAGCAGCCGTGACAGGGGGAACTACAATGAGCAGTTCTTC.